The subject of this entry is one T cell receptor beta chain. What it recognizes is unknown. PCR used 60 Vbeta primers and 13 Jbeta primers. Repertoires were generated with immunoSEQ multiplex PCR, while TCRdb's copy carries only in-frame clones and drops some. The sample yields 210,000 or so clones, roughly 80% seen once. This sample was taken from a study of cytomegalovirus exposure and HLA in healthy donors. Per the germline V gene, CDR1 is MNHEY and CDR2 is SVGAGI. The V and J ends lost 6 bases and 2 bases respectively, with 13 bases between them. The length of the CDR3 is 14 residues. Regarding the study as a whole: Highly shared sequence variants in one cluster were likely a sequencing artifact. Specificity for CMV antigens was confirmed in vitro for a few of the CMV-associated chains. Despite most TCR sequences being rare, some public TCRs occurred in many donors.

The sample comprised PBMCs. The source of this sequence is a girl aged 2-10 years in good health and CMV-seronegative. The rearrangement joins TRBV6-5 to TRBJ1-2, with D perhaps matching TRBD1 (6 bases). CDR3 loop: CASRRGRGNYGYTF. The CDR3 region has the DNA TGTGCCAGCAGAAGGGGCAGGGGAAACTATGGCTACACCTTC.